These 11 T cell receptor beta chains originate from one sample sequenced in a study of CD8 T cells in ankylosing spondylitis. Overall study findings and caveats: Characteristic, it appeared, of ankylosing spondylitis blood was a TCR beta motif of roughly 8 highly homologous variants.

These receptors' antigens are unknown. A single record per CDR3 protein comes from TCRdb applying MiXCR to the 5' RACE reads. The repertoire holds about 540,000 distinct CDR3 sequences, with more than 9.5% as singletons. The specimen was blood, either unsorted or a sorted T cell fraction (not recorded which). Receptors originate from a male donor with ankylosing spondylitis.

This clonotype was detected a few times. This chain connects TRBV15 to TRBJ2-3; no clear D gene. CDR3 length: 14 amino acids. V shed 2 bases and J shed 6 bases, with 12 bases lying between them. Germline CDR1 and CDR2: LNHNV and YYDKDF (reference sequence). For the CDR3, the DNA is TGTGCCACCAGCAGAACCCGCTGGTCCGATACGCAGTATTTT. The encoded protein is CATSRTRWSDTQYF.

The V gene is TRBV2, the J gene TRBJ2-1; TRBD1 might be the D (5 bases). The germline V gene encodes CDR1 SNHLY and CDR2 FYNNEI. V was shortened by 0 bases and J by 4 bases, with 13 bases between the two germline ends. CDR3 size: 16 residues. CDR3 loop: CASSEALRGSYNEQFF. For the CDR3, the DNA is TGTGCCAGCAGTGAAGCGCTTAGGGGCTCTTACAATGAGCAGTTCTTC. The whole variable domain, filled in from reference TRBV2 and TRBJ2-1, reads EPEVTQTPSHQVTQMGQEVILRCVPISNHLYFYWYRQILGQKVEFLVSFYNNEISEKSEIFDDQFSVERPDGSNFTLKIRSTKLEDSAMYFCASSEALRGSYNEQFFGPGTRLTVL.

This clonotype was seen ten or more times. This rearrangement joins TRBV5-1 to TRBJ1-1; perhaps TRBD1 as D (5 bases). CDR1 and CDR2 (germline): SGHRS, YFSETQ. Trimming took off 4 bases at V and 4 bases at J, with 14 bases between the two ends. CDR3 size: 14 residues. CDR3 sequence: CASSASQESTEAFF. CDR3 in DNA: TGCGCCAGCAGCGCATCACAGGAGAGCACTGAAGCTTTCTTT.

The CDR3 nucleotides read TGTGCCAGCAGTCGACAGGTTAACTATGGCTACACCTTC. Its protein is CASSRQVNYGYTF. V is TRBV12-3 or TRBV12-4 and J is TRBJ1-2; weak D call: TRBD1 (6 bases). Trimming cost V 5 bases and J 1 base, with 8 bases left between them. The CDR3 is made up of 13 amino acids.

This clonotype was found a few times. CDR3 in DNA: TGTGCCACCAGCAGACAGGGGGCCCCTAACACTGAAGCTTTCTTT. Its protein is CATSRQGAPNTEAFF. The rearrangement links TRBV15 to TRBJ1-1, with 8 bases fitting TRBD1. The V segment lost 2 bases and the J segment 2 bases; nucleotides outside the gene matches: 4. The germline gives CDR1 LNHNV, CDR2 YYDKDF (reference sequence). This CDR3 spans 15 amino acids.

The chain recombines TRBV6-1 with TRBJ2-7; D is unresolved. This CDR3 is 11 amino acids long. Between the trimmed V and J ends, which lost 6 bases and 3 bases, there was a span of 6 bases. Germline lookup yields CDR1 MNHNS and CDR2 SASEGT. The CDR3 loop reads CASRANYEQYV. As DNA, the CDR3 is TGTGCCAGCAGGGCAAACTACGAGCAGTACGTC.

This sequence joins TRBV27 and TRBJ2-2, with D unclear. The V gene lost 7 bases and the J gene lost 5 bases, with 14 bases spanning the gap. CDR1 MNHEY and CDR2 SMNVEV come from the germline V gene (reference sequence). This CDR3 has 14 amino acids. CDR3 sequence reads: CASTTLQPTGELFF. In DNA, the CDR3 is TGTGCCAGCACGACTCTCCAACCAACCGGGGAGCTGTTTTTT.

This clonotype occurred a few times. This chain uses TRBV24-1 with TRBJ2-1, with 10 bases identical to TRBD2. Germline V gene lookup returns CDR1 KGHDR and CDR2 SFDVKD. This CDR3 has 17 residues. The J segment lost 6 bases and the V segment lost 1 base, leaving 8 bases of the junction unmatched. CDR3 protein: CATSDLVASGSLNEQFF. CDR3 DNA sequence: TGTGCCACCAGTGATTTAGTGGCTAGCGGGAGTCTCAATGAGCAGTTCTTC.

This rearrangement joins TRBV20-1 to TRBJ2-5; possible D gene TRBD1, 6 bases. V was cut by 4 bases and J by 5 bases, with 20 bases left in between. Germline lookup yields CDR1 DFQATT and CDR2 SNEGSKA (reference sequence). This CDR3 comprises 15 residues. As DNA, the CDR3 is TGCAGTGCTACGTTCTTGTTGACAGGCGGTGAGACCCAGTACTTC. Its translation is CSATFLLTGGETQYF.

This clonotype occurred a few times. The chain employs TRBV5-1 and TRBJ1-2, with D perhaps matching TRBD1 (5 bases). Germline lookup yields CDR1 SGHRS and CDR2 YFSETQ. The CDR3 runs 15 residues. The V and J ends lost 4 bases and 5 bases respectively, with 18 bases between them. The chain's CDR3 is CASSRTGTGSYGYTF. The CDR3, as DNA: TGCGCCAGCAGCCGAACAGGAACGGGATCGTATGGCTACACCTTC.

This clonotype was found a few times. This chain connects TRBV27 to TRBJ2-4; D is perhaps TRBD2 (5 bases). There are 15 residues in the CDR3. V lost 5 bases and J lost 8, with 19 bases in between. Germline assignment: CDR1 MNHEY and CDR2 SMNVEV (reference sequence). This CDR3 is CASSHRGMNKDIQYF. The CDR3 coding sequence is TGTGCCAGCAGTCATCGAGGGATGAATAAAGACATTCAGTACTTC.